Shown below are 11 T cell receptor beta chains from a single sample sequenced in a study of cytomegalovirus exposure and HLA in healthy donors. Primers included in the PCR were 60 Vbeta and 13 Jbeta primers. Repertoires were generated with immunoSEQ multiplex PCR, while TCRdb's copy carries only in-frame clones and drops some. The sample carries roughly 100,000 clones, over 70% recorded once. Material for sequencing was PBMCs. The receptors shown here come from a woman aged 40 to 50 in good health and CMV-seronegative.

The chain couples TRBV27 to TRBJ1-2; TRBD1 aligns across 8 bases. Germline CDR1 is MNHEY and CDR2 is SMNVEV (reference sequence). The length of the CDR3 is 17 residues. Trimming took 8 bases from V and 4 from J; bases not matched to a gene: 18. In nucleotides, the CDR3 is TGTGCCAGCCGAGGGGGGACAGGAATTCAATCGGGCTATGGCTACACCTTC. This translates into CASRGGTGIQSGYGYTF.

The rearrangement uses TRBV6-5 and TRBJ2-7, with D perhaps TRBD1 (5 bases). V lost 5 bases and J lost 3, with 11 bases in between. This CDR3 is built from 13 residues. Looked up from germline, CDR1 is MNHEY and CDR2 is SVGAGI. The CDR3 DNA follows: TGTGCCAGCAGTGTGGACATTAGCTACGAGCAGTACTTC. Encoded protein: CASSVDISYEQYF.

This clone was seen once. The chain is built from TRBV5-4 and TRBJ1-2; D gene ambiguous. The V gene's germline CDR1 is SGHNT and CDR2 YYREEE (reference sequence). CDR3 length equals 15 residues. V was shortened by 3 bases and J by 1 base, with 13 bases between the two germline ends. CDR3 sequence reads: CASSSVAGGNYGYTF. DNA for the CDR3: TGTGCCAGCAGCTCGGTCGCTGGAGGTAACTATGGCTACACCTTC.

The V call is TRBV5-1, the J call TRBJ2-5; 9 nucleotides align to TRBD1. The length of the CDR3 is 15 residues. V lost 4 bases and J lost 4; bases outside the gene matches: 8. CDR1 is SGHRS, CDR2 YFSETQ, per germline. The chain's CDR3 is CASSEGQGFRETQYF. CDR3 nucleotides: TGCGCCAGCAGCGAGGGACAGGGATTCAGAGAGACCCAGTACTTC. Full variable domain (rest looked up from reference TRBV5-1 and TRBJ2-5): KAGVTQTPRYLIKTRGQQVTLSCSPISGHRSVSWYQQTPGQGLQFLFEYFSETQRNKGNFPGRFSGRQFSNSRSEMNVSTLELGDSALYLCASSEGQGFRETQYFGPGTRLLVL.

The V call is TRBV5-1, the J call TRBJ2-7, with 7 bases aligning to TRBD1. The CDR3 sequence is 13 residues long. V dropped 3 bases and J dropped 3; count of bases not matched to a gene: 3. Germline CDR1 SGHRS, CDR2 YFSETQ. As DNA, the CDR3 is TGCGCCAGCAGCTCCAACAGGGGCTACGAGCAGTACTTC. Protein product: CASSSNRGYEQYF. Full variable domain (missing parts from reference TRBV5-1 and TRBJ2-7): KAGVTQTPRYLIKTRGQQVTLSCSPISGHRSVSWYQQTPGQGLQFLFEYFSETQRNKGNFPGRFSGRQFSNSRSEMNVSTLELGDSALYLCASSSNRGYEQYFGPGTRLTVT.

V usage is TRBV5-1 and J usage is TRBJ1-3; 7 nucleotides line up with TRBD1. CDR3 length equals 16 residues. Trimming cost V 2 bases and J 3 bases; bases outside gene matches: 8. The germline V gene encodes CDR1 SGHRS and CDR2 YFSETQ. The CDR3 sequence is CASSFRQGLNGNTIYF. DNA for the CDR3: TGCGCCAGCAGCTTTCGACAGGGATTGAATGGAAACACCATATATTTT.

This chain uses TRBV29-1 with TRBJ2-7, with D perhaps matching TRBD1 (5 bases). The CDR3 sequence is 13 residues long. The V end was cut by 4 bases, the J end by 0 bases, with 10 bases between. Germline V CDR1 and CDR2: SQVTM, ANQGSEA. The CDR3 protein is CSVGQLSSYEQYV. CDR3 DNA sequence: TGCAGCGTTGGACAGCTTAGCTCCTACGAGCAGTACGTC.

CDR3 nucleotides: TGTGCCAGCAGTCGACAGGGGACGCAAGAGACCCAGTACTTC. Its translation is CASSRQGTQETQYF. The chain combines TRBV25-1 with TRBJ2-5, with 8 bases aligning to TRBD1. The V segment lost 5 bases and the J segment 2 bases; nucleotides outside the gene matches: 4. CDR1 is MGHDK, CDR2 SYGVNS, per germline. This CDR3 has 14 residues. The full variable domain, in which reference TRBV25-1 and TRBJ2-5 provide the parts outside the CDR3, is EADIYQTPRYLVIGTGKKITLECSQTMGHDKMYWYQQDPGMELHLIHYSYGVNSTEKGDLSSESTVSRIRTEHFPLTLESARPSHTSQYLCASSRQGTQETQYFGPGTRLLVL.

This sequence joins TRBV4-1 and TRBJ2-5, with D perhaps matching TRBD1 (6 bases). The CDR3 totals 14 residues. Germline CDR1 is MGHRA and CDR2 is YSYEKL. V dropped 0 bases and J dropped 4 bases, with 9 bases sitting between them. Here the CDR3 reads CASSQEGAGETQYF. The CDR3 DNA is TGCGCCAGCAGCCAAGAGGGGGCCGGAGAGACCCAGTACTTC.

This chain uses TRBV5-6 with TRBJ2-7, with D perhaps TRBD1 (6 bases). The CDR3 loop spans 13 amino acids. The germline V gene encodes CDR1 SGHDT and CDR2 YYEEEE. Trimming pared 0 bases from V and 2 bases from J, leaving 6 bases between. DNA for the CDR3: TGTGCCAGCAGCTTGGGGGGGCCCTACGAGCAGTACTTC. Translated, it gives CASSLGGPYEQYF. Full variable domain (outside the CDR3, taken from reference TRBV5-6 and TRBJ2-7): DAGVTQSPTHLIKTRGQQVTLRCSPKSGHDTVSWYQQALGQGPQFIFQYYEEEERQRGNFPDRFSGHQFPNYSSELNVNALLLGDSALYLCASSLGGPYEQYFGPGTRLTVT.

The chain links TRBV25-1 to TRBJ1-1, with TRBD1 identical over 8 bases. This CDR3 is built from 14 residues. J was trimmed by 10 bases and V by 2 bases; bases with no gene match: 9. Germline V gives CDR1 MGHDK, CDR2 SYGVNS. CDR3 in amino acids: CASSEPRDRPRAFF. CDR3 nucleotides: TGTGCCAGCAGTGAACCTCGGGACAGGCCCCGAGCTTTCTTT.